The entry below gives a single T cell receptor (beta chain) sequence along with its context. Participants reported their clinical history, and cohort assignment relied on those reports. Symptom resolution, clearance, or two negative PCRs marked donors in Cohort 3 as recovered. Original analysis: Amplified reference gene primers provided the basis for estimating nucleated cell counts. Method: immunoSEQ multiplex PCR; TCRdb's copy keeps in-frame clones and lacks some. V, J and clone size are those of that table, while D and trimming were read from the DNA. The sample shows 200,000 to 300,000 clones, approximately 90% of them seen only once. The data are from a study of blood T cell repertoires in COVID-19. Looking at the study overall: Whether acute or convalescent, the COVID-19 samples came from the United States, Italy and Spain.

The CDR3 is 15 residues long. With V trimmed by 6 bases and J by 2 bases, 10 bases remained unmatched. In germline, CDR1 is MDHEN, CDR2 SYDVKM. This TCR was sampled from a woman aged 30 to 39 who had recovered from COVID-19. This chain links TRBV28 with TRBJ2-7, with 7 bases fitting TRBD2. Sequences were obtained from PBMCs or T cells enriched from blood (not recorded which). The CDR3 loop reads CASRRRGVRAYEQYF. CDR3 DNA sequence: TGTGCCAGCAGGCGCCGGGGGGTTAGGGCCTACGAGCAGTACTTC.